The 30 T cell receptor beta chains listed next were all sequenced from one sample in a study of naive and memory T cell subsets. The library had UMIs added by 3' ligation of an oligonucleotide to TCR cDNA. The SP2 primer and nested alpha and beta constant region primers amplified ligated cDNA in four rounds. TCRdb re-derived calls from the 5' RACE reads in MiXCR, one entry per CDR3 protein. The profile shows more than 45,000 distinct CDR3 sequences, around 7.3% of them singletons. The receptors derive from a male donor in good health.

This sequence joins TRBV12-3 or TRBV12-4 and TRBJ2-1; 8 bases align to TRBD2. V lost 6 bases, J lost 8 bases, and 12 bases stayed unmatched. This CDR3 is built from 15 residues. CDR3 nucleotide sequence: TGTGCCAGCAGCCCAAGCGGGAGATCCTTCGATGAGCAGTTCTTC. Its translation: CASSPSGRSFDEQFF.

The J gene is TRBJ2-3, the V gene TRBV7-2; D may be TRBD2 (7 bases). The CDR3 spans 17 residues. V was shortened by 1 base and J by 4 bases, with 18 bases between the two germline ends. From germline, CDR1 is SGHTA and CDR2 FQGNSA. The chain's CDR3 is CASSLEPPRGRADTQYF. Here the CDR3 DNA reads TGTGCCAGCAGCTTAGAACCCCCGCGGGGGCGGGCAGATACGCAGTATTTT.

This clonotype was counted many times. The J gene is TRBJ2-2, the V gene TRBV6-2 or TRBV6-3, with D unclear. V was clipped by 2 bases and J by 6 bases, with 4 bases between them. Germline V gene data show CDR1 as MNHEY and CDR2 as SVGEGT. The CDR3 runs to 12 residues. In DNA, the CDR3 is TGTGCCAGCAGTTACGGTGCCGGGGAGCTGTTTTTT. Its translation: CASSYGAGELFF.

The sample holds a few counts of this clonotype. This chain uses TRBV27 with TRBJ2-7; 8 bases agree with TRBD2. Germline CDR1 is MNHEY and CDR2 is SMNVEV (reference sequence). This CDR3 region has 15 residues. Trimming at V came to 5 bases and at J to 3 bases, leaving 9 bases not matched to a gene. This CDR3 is CASSPISGGSYEQYF. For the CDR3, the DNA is TGTGCCAGCAGTCCCATCAGCGGGGGAAGCTACGAGCAGTACTTC.

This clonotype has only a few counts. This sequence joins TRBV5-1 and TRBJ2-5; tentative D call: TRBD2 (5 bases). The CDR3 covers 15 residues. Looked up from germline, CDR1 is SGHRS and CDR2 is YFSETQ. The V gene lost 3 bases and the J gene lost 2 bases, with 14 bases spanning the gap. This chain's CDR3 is CASSYGGPPQETQYF. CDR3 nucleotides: TGCGCCAGCAGCTATGGAGGCCCGCCTCAAGAGACCCAGTACTTC.

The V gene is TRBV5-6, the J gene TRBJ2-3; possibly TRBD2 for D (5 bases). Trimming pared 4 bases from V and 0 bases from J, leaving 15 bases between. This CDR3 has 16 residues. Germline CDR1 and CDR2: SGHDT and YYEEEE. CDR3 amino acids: CASSRTAEASTDTQYF. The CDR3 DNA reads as TGTGCCAGCAGCCGAACCGCGGAGGCTAGCACAGATACGCAGTATTTT.

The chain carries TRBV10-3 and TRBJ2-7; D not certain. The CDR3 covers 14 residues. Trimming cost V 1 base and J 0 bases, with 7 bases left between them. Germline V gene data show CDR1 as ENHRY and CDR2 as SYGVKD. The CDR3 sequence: CAISEYSNSYEQYF. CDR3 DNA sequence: TGTGCCATCAGTGAGTACTCGAACTCCTACGAGCAGTACTTC.

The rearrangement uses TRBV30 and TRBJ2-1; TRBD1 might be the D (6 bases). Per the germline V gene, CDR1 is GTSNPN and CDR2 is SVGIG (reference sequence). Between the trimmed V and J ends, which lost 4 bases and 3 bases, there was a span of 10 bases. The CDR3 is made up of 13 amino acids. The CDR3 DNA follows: TGTGCCTGGAACCGGGACAACTACAATGAGCAGTTCTTC. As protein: CAWNRDNYNEQFF.

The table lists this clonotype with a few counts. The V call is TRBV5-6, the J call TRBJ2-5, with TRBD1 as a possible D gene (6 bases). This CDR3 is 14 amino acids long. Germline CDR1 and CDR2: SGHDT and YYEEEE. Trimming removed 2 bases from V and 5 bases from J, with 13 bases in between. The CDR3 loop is CASSLQGFGETQYF. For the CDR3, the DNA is TGTGCCAGCAGCTTACAGGGATTTGGCGAGACCCAGTACTTC.

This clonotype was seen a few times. Written as DNA, the CDR3 is TGTGCCAGCAGCACGCCGGGACAGAGATACGAGCAGTACTTC. Translation: CASSTPGQRYEQYF. The gene calls are TRBV6-6 and TRBJ2-7; 7 nucleotides line up with TRBD1. Per germline, CDR1 MNHNY and CDR2 SVGAGI (reference sequence). Trimming removed 6 bases from V and 4 bases from J; junction bases left unmatched: 9. The CDR3 runs to 14 residues.

The CDR3 nucleotides read TGTGCCAGCACTAGCGCCGGGGAGCTGTTTTTT. Its protein is CASTSAGELFF. The chain joins TRBV6-1 to TRBJ2-2; TRBD2 is a possible D gene (6 bases). Between the trimmed V and J ends, which lost 7 bases and 6 bases, there was a span of 6 bases. In germline, CDR1 is MNHNS, CDR2 SASEGT. The CDR3 is 11 amino acids.

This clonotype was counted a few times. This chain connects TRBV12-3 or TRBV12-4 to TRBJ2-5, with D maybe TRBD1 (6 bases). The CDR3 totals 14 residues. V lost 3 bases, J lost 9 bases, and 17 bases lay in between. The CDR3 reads CASSLGTPGRAQYF. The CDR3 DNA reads TGTGCCAGCAGTTTGGGGACACCGGGTCGGGCCCAGTACTTC.

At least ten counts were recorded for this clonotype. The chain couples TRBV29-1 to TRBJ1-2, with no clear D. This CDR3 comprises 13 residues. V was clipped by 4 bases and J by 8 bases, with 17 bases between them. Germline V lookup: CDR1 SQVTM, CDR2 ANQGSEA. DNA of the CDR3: TGCAGCGTTGTGGATCGACTGGTCGACGGCTACACCTTC. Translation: CSVVDRLVDGYTF.

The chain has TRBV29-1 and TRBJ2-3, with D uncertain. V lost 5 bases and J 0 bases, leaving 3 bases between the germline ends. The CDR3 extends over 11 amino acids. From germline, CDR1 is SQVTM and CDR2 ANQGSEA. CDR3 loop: CSVTSTDTQYF. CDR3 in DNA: TGCAGCGTTACTAGCACAGATACGCAGTATTTT.

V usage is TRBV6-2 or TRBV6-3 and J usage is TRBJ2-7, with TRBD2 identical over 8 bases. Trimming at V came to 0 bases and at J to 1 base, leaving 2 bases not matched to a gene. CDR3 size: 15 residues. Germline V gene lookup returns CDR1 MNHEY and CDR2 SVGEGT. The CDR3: CASSYSASGSYEQYF. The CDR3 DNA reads TGTGCCAGCAGTTACTCGGCTAGCGGGTCCTACGAGCAGTACTTC.

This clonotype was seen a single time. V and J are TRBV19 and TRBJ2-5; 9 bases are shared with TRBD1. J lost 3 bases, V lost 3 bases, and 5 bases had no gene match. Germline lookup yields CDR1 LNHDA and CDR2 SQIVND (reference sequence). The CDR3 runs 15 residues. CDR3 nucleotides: TGTGCCAGTAGTATGCCGGGACAGGGAAAAGAGACCCAGTACTTC. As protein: CASSMPGQGKETQYF.

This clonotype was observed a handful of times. CDR3 residues: CASSLVSSGRTEAFF. The CDR3 DNA follows: TGTGCCAGCAGCCTGGTATCCTCGGGACGCACTGAAGCTTTCTTT. V usage is TRBV14 and J usage is TRBJ1-1; tentatively, D is TRBD1 (5 bases). Germline V gives CDR1 SGHDN, CDR2 FVKESK. The CDR3 length is 15 residues. Deletions cut 4 bases from V and 4 bases from J, with 16 bases between.

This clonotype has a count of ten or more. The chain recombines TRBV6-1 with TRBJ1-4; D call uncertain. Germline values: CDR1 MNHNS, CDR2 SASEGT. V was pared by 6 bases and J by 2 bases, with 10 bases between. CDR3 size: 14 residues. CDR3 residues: CASRTSDTNEKLFF. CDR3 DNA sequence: TGTGCCAGCAGAACAAGTGATACTAATGAAAAACTGTTTTTT.

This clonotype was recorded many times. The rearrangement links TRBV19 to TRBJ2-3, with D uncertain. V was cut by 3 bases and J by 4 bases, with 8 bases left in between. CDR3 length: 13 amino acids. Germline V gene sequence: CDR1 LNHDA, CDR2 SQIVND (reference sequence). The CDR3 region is CASSIPMADTQYF. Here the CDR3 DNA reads TGTGCCAGTAGTATCCCTATGGCAGATACGCAGTATTTT.

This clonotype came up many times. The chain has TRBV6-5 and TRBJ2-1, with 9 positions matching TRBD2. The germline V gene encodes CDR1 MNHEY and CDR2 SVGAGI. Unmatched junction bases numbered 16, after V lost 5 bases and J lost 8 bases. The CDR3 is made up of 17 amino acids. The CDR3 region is CASSAWAAAGGRDEQFF. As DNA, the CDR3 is TGTGCCAGCAGTGCCTGGGCTGCGGCGGGAGGGCGGGATGAGCAGTTCTTC.

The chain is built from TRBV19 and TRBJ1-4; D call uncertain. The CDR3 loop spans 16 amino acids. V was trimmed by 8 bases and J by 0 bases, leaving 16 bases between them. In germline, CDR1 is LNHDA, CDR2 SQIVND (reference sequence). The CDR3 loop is CASLKGPGATNEKLFF. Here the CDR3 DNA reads TGTGCCAGTCTCAAGGGCCCTGGGGCAACTAATGAAAAACTGTTTTTT.

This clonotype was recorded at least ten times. The CDR3 DNA is TGTGCCAGCAGCCAATCGTATAGCAATCAGCCCCAGCATTTT. This translates into CASSQSYSNQPQHF. This chain connects TRBV4-2 to TRBJ1-5; D not resolved. The V gene's germline CDR1 is LGHNA and CDR2 YNFKEQ. Trimming shortened V by 2 bases and J by 0 bases, and 5 bases separated the two germline ends. The CDR3 is made up of 14 amino acids.

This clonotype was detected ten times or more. The CDR3 here is CASSPGSSSSYNEQFF. The CDR3 region has the DNA TGTGCCAGCAGCCCCGGGTCTTCCAGCTCCTACAATGAGCAGTTCTTC. This chain links TRBV7-9 with TRBJ2-1, with D unresolved. The CDR3 is made up of 16 amino acids. V lost 5 bases, J lost 0 bases, and 14 bases lay in between. The germline V gene has CDR1 SEHNR and CDR2 FQNEAQ (reference sequence).

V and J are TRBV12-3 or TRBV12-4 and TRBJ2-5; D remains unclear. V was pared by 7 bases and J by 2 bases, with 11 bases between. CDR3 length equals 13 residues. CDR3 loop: CASTQDSQETQYF. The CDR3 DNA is TGTGCCAGCACCCAAGACTCGCAAGAGACCCAGTACTTC.

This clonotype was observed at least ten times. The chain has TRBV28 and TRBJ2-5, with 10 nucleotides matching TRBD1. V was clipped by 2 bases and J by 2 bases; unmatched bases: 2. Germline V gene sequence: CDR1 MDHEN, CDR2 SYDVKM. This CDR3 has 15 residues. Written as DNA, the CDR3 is TGTGCCAGCAGTTTAGGGGGACAGGGGCAAGAGACCCAGTACTTC. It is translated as CASSLGGQGQETQYF. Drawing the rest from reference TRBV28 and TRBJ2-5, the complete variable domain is DVKVTQSSRYLVKRTGEKVFLECVQDMDHENMFWYRQDPGLGLRLIYFSYDVKMKEKGDIPEGYSVSREKKERFSLILESASTNQTSMYLCASSLGGQGQETQYFGPGTRLLVL.

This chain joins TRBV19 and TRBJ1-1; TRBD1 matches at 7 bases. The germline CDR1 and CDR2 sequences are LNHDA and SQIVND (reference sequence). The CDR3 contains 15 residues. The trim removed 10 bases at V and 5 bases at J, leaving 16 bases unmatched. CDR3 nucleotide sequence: TGTGCCACCTCCGGCCCCGACAGGGAAGGGACTGAAGCTTTCTTT. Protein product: CATSGPDREGTEAFF.

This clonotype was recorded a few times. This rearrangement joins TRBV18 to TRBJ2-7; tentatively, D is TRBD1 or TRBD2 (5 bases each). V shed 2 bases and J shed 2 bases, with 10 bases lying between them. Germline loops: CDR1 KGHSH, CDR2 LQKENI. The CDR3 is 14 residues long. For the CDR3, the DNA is TGTGCCAGCTCACCAGCCGGGGCGGCCTACGAGCAGTACTTC. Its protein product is CASSPAGAAYEQYF.

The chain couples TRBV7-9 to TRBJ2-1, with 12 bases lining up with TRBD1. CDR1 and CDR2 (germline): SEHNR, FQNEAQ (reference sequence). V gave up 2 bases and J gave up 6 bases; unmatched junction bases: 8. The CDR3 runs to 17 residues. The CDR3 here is CASSLFGTGGLFNEQFF. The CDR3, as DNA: TGTGCCAGCAGCTTATTTGGGACAGGGGGCCTCTTCAATGAGCAGTTCTTC.

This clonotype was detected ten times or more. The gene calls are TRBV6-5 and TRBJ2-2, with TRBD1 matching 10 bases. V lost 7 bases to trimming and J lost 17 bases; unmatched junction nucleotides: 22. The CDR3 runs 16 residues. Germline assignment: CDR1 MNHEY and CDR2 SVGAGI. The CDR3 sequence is CASKVTGTGAWAPPFF. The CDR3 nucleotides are TGTGCCAGCAAAGTTACCGGGACAGGGGCCTGGGCCCCCCCATTTTTT.

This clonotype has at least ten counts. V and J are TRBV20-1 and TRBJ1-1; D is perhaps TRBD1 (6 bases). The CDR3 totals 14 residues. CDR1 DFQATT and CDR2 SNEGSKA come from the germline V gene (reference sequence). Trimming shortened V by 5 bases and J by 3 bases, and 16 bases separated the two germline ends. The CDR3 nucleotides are TGCAGTGCTCCTGCCAGGGGCGGGGACACTGAAGCTTTCTTT. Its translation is CSAPARGGDTEAFF.